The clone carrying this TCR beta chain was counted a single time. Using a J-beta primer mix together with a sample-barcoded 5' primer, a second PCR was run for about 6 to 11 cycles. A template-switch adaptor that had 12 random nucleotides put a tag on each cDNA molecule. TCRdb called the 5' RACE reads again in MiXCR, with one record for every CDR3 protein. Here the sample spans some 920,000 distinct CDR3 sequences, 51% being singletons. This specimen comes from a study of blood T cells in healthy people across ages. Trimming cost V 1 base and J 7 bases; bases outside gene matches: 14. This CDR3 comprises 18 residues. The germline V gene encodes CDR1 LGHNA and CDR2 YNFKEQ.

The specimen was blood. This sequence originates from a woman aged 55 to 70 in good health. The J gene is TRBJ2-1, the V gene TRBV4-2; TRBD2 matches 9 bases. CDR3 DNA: TGTGCCAGCAGCCAAGCGGCGGGAGGGCCCCTCTGGGGGAATGAGCAGTTCTTC. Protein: CASSQAAGGPLWGNEQFF.